This T cell receptor beta chain was observed in a study of OX40 agonist ivuxolimab in advanced cancers. Germline values: CDR1 LGHNA, CDR2 YSLEER. The germline V and J ends were trimmed by 0 bases and 10 bases, with 10 bases remaining between them. This CDR3 is 13 amino acids long. Libraries were prepared by immunoSEQ multiplex PCR; TCRdb keeps only in-frame clonotypes and omits some of them. Of around 100,000 clones listed, around 93% are singletons. With autoimmune disease history or systemic immunosuppression, patients were excluded. This clonotype originated in an adult with an advanced solid tumor such as melanoma, head and neck, liver or kidney cancer. The chain uses TRBV4-3 and TRBJ2-1; D is uncertain. Here the sequenced sample was CD4+ or CD8+ T cells sorted from blood, taken in a trial of the OX40 agonist ivuxolimab. The CDR3 protein is CASSQDIGREQFF. CDR3 DNA: TGCGCCAGCAGCCAAGATATCGGCAGAGAGCAGTTCTTC.